Here is one T cell receptor beta chain with its context. Its antigen remains unidentified. While the first cohort had around 700 subjects, the donors belonged to the separate validation cohort of 100 to 150 subjects. This entry belongs to a study of cytomegalovirus exposure and HLA in healthy donors. Overall study results and limits: High sensitivity and specificity were reportedly achieved when the classifier diagnosed cytomegalovirus status.

Profiled with immunoSEQ multiplex PCR; TCRdb holds only in-frame clones, not every one. The sample records roughly 110,000 clones, about 87% being singletons. What was sequenced was PBMCs. The TCR sequence derives from a woman in her late teens or twenties in good health and CMV-seropositive.

CDR3 protein: CASSSSGGVNTGELFF. The CDR3 DNA reads as TGTGCCAGCAGCTCAAGCGGGGGGGTGAACACCGGGGAGCTGTTTTTT. The V gene is TRBV11-1, the J gene TRBJ2-2, with 10 bases lining up with TRBD2. Germline loops: CDR1 SGHAT, CDR2 FQDESV (reference sequence). The CDR3 is made up of 16 amino acids. J was trimmed by 1 base and V by 4 bases; bases with no gene match: 3.